This T cell receptor beta chain was sequenced during a study of blood T cell repertoires in COVID-19. Study-level background: Specimens from acute and convalescent COVID-19 originated in the United States, Italy and Spain. PBMCs, B-cell-depleted T cells, or T cells were the source of the cDNA or gDNA that made up the material.

The germline gives CDR1 MDHEN, CDR2 SYDVKM. Trimming shortened V by 6 bases and J by 12 bases, and 17 bases separated the two germline ends. There are 13 residues in the CDR3. Seattle enrolled patients during active infection and tracked them longitudinally. In the study's own analysis: Reference gene primer amplification in the assay estimated nucleated cell counts. Assay: immunoSEQ multiplex PCR; the TCRdb copy retains only in-frame clones and omits some. D and trimming come from the DNA, and the V and J calls and clone size come from that table. Among approximately 210,000 clones listed, about 85% were seen once.

The chain links TRBV28 to TRBJ1-4; tentative D call: TRBD1 (6 bases). The sequence was collected from a man aged 55 to 70 with COVID-19, enrolled during active disease. The specimen sequenced was peripheral blood. In DNA, the CDR3 is TGTGCCAGCAGCCGGACAGCGTCGAGAGAACTGTTTTTT. It is translated as CASSRTASRELFF.